Sequencing of this TCR beta chain was carried out in a study of CD8+CD57+ T cells in acquired aplastic anemia (dated 2018 in TCRdb). Concerning the study at large: A mean of 3.2 ug of DNA, ranging from about 0.19 to 27.4 ug, was extracted from sorted CD4+ and CD8+ cells. For healthy donor samples, the average read count was around 9.8 million for CD4+ cells and 11 million to 13 million for CD8+ cells. Study-wide findings and limitations: No significant difference in CD8+ Simpson's diversity was found between patients and healthy controls (P=0.060). Although roughly 29 CD8+ CDR3 sequences were shared by patients and controls, these sequences appeared highly expressed in patients and within the immunodominant clones of patients.

The study deep-sequenced TCR repertoires of sorted CD4+ and CD8+ blood T cells from severe aplastic anemia patients and healthy subjects. Ficoll-Paque density gradient centrifugation was used to isolate peripheral blood mononuclear cells. Before DNA extraction, CD4+ and CD8+ T cells were sorted with FACS or magnetic beads. Note on this clonotype: What antigen it recognizes has not been identified. The sample holds no much larger clone one base away, and base qualities are not on file.

The CDR3 sequence holds 14 residues, the cysteine and phenylalanine included. The only DNA kept is the CDR3, 42 bases in frame from the first base. Via the germline V gene, CDR1 is SGHVS and CDR2 FQNEAQ. V is cut by 6 bases and J by 3 bases, and the space between the germline ends is 15 bases. Genomic DNA was used as template for profiling of TCR beta VDJ combinations and CDR3 sequences. An Illumina HiSeq 2000 was used for TCR repertoire sequencing. In the authors' own workflow: TRBV/TRBJ rearrangement plots, CDR3 size and DJ length profiles, and Simpson's diversity index were used to evaluate the repertoires. The immunodominant clone was defined as the most abundant DNA sequence in deep sequencing data. CDR3 amino acid sequences were screened for sharing across subjects and compared with published repertoires and the VDJdb database. TCRdb reprocessed the public reads (quality trimming at Q25 with fastp, clone calling with MiXCR) and kept in-frame beta chains. Here each entry gathers all rows of one CDR3 protein and keeps the most common genes and DNA. The V and J calls reflect TCRdb's pipeline rather than the authors' work. Here the sample has 150,000 to 200,000 distinct CDR3 sequences; around 40% occur a single time. The top ten clonotypes cover approximately 1% of the sample.

This clonotype originated in a human donor in good health. This receptor chain uses TRBV7-8 and TRBJ2-7, and the D gene may be TRBD1, 5 bases matching. Sequencing input: sorted CD4+, CD8+, or CD8+CD57+ T cells (not recorded which) from PBMCs. The CDR3 protein sequence reads: CASSPDSVVYEQYF. The DNA sequence is TGTGCCAGCAGTCCTGACAGCGTTGTCTACGAGCAGTACTTC.